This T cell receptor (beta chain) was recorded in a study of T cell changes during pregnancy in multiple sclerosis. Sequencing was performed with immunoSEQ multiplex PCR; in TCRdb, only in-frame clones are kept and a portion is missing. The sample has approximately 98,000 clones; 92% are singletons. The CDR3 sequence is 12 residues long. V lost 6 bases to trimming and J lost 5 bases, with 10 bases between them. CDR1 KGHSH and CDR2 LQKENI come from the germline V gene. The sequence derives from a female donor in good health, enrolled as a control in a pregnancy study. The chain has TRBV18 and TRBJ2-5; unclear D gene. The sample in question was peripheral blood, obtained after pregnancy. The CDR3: CASSRSRETQYF. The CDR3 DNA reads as TGTGCCAGCTCCCGAAGCCGGGAGACCCAGTACTTC. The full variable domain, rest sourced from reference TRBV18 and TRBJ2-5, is NAGVMQNPRHLVRRRGQEARLRCSPMKGHSHVYWYRQLPEEGLKFMVYLQKENIIDESGMPKERFSAEFPKEGPSILRIQQVVRGDSAAYFCASSRSRETQYFGPGTRLLVL.